These 17 T cell receptor beta chains share one sample of origin, sequenced in a study of tumor and adjacent non-tumor tissue in lung cancer. RNA was extracted from bulk tissue without any cell sorting. TCRbeta libraries were built with three rounds of nested PCR, modified from ARM-PCR. TCRdb processed the multiplex PCR reads anew with MiXCR; each CDR3 protein has one entry. The sample records about 85,000 distinct CDR3 sequences, around two thirds being singletons. Sequenced: lung tumor tissue. Receptors were obtained from a man in his 70s with non-small cell lung cancer.

With regard to this clonotype: This CDR3 is missing its conserved last phenylalanine or tryptophan, likely due to a read error. The chain joins TRBV11-2 to TRBJ2-2; a possible D gene is TRBD2 (5 bases). Germline CDR1 reads SGHAT; CDR2 reads FQNNGV. The CDR3 spans 15 residues. The CDR3: CASSLSFGYTGKLFS. The CDR3, as DNA: TGTGCCAGCAGCTTAAGTTTCGGGTACACCGGGAAGCTGTTTTCT.

This clonotype was detected only a few times. A junction end diverges from the germline sequence, so it may reflect a read error. The rearrangement links TRBV10-3 to TRBJ2-5; 8 nucleotides align to TRBD2. CDR1 ENHRY and CDR2 SYGVKD come from the germline V gene. This CDR3 contains 13 residues. CDR3: CAISHGGEETEYF. The CDR3 nucleotides are TGTGCCATCAGCCACGGGGGGGAAGAGACCGAGTACTTC.

This clonotype showed up just a few times. A single base separates this from a much larger clone, so it may be a read error. V and J are TRBV10-3 and TRBJ1-5; D is perhaps TRBD1 (6 bases). The CDR3 is made up of 13 amino acids. The germline V gene has CDR1 ENHRY and CDR2 SYGVKD. The CDR3 DNA reads as TGTGCCATGGGCGGGACACCCAATCAGCTCCAGCATTTT. Residues: CAMGGTPNQLQHF.

The V gene is TRBV11-3, the J gene TRBJ2-7; the D is unclear. The CDR3 is 13 amino acids. Trimming shortened V by 5 bases and J by 4 bases, and 12 bases separated the two germline ends. Per the germline V gene, CDR1 is SGHNT and CDR2 is YENEEA. The CDR3 loop is CASSAENKYEQYF. The CDR3 nucleotides read TGTGCCAGCAGCGCCGAGAACAAGTACGAGCAGTACTTC.

The chain combines TRBV14 with TRBJ1-2, with D perhaps TRBD1 (6 bases). This CDR3 contains 18 residues. Germline CDR1 reads SGHDN; CDR2 reads FVKESK. V lost 2 bases and J lost 1, with 20 bases in between. The CDR3 loop is CASSQRAGGRLVNYGYTF. Here the CDR3 DNA reads TGTGCCAGCAGCCAAAGAGCCGGGGGGCGCTTGGTTAACTATGGCTACACCTTC.

This clonotype was found a few times. This clone may be a read error of a much larger clone one base away. V gene TRBV6-1 combines with J gene TRBJ2-6; D not certain. The CDR3 totals 15 residues. Germline CDR1 is MNHNS and CDR2 is SASEGT. Trimming cost V 4 bases and J 6 bases, with 13 bases left between them. CDR3 sequence: CASSVASSEANVLTF. As DNA, the CDR3 is TGTGCCAGCAGTGTGGCGTCCTCCGAGGCCAACGTCCTGACTTTC.

The rearrangement joins TRBV4-2 to TRBJ2-5, with 7 nucleotides matching TRBD1. Per germline, CDR1 LGHNA and CDR2 YNFKEQ. J was trimmed by 4 bases and V by 11 bases; bases with no gene match: 16. This CDR3 contains 15 residues. For the CDR3, the DNA is TGTGCCGGCACCCGAGGTTCGGGACAGCGAGAGACCCAGTACTTC. Its protein is CAGTRGSGQRETQYF.

This clonotype is medium-sized (0.01 to 0.1%) within its sample. V gene TRBV6-5 combines with J gene TRBJ1-5; D remains ambiguous. This CDR3 spans 14 amino acids. V was cut by 7 bases and J by 5 bases, with 15 bases left in between. Germline assignment: CDR1 MNHEY and CDR2 SVGAGI. The CDR3 DNA reads as TGTGCCAGCAAAGAAGGGCCTAACGATCAGCCCCAGCATTTT. Translating it yields CASKEGPNDQPQHF.

On this clonotype itself: A read error may produce the germline difference seen at one junction end. This sequence joins TRBV29-1 and TRBJ2-1; no reliable D call. CDR1 is SQVTM, CDR2 ANQGSEA, per germline. CDR3 length: 13 amino acids. The CDR3 protein is CSVEVNAFYEQFF. CDR3 nucleotides: TGCAGTGTTGAAGTGAACGCCTTTTATGAGCAGTTCTTC.

Of note for this clonotype: Possible read error: a much larger clone is one base away. The chain employs TRBV6-1 and TRBJ2-7; D is ambiguous. CDR3 length: 13 amino acids. With 6 bases removed from V and 4 bases from J, the gap between germline ends came to 13 bases. In germline, CDR1 is MNHNS, CDR2 SASEGT. CDR3 loop: CASRGHGVYEQYF. CDR3 DNA sequence: TGTGCCAGCAGAGGCCATGGTGTGTACGAGCAGTACTTC.

In its sample, this clonotype is medium-sized (0.01 to 0.1%). V usage is TRBV4-1 and J usage is TRBJ2-2; maybe TRBD2 (6 bases). V lost 2 bases to trimming and J lost 0 bases, with 10 bases between them. CDR1 MGHRA and CDR2 YSYEKL come from the germline V gene. There are 16 residues in the CDR3. The CDR3 sequence is CASSQKRGTNTGELFF. The CDR3 nucleotides read TGCGCCAGCAGCCAAAAACGGGGGACGAACACCGGGGAGCTGTTTTTT.

This clonotype was counted ten times or more. V usage is TRBV11-2 and J usage is TRBJ2-1, with a weak D call TRBD1 (5 bases). The CDR3 runs 12 residues. Germline V gives CDR1 SGHAT, CDR2 FQNNGV. V was trimmed by 1 base and J by 8 bases, leaving 6 bases between them. The CDR3: CASSLGGHEQFF. The CDR3 DNA reads TGTGCCAGCAGCTTAGGGGGCCATGAGCAGTTCTTC.

This clonotype came up a few times. The chain couples TRBV28 to TRBJ2-7; TRBD2 aligns across 7 bases. From germline, CDR1 is MDHEN and CDR2 SYDVKM. The CDR3 extends over 15 amino acids. V lost 6 bases to trimming and J lost 5 bases; unmatched junction nucleotides: 13. The CDR3 region is CASSPLGREVDEQYF. The DNA of the CDR3 is TGTGCCAGCAGCCCGCTAGGACGGGAGGTGGACGAGCAGTACTTC.

This clonotype was detected many times. The V gene is TRBV12-3 or TRBV12-4, the J gene TRBJ1-2; no definite D call. The CDR3 extends over 14 amino acids. The V and J ends lost 1 base and 4 bases respectively, with 10 bases between them. The CDR3 here is CASSLGTALYGYTF. The CDR3 bases are TGTGCCAGCAGTTTAGGTACAGCCCTCTATGGCTACACCTTC.

A note on this clonotype: Sequence at one end of the junction differs from germline and may be a read error. The rearrangement joins TRBV6-5 to TRBJ2-2, with D maybe TRBD2 (5 bases). Germline V gene lookup returns CDR1 MNHEY and CDR2 SVGAGI. The CDR3 loop spans 14 amino acids. CDR3 coding DNA: TGTGCCAGCAGTGGGCAGAGGGCCGCCGGGGAGATGTTGTTT. This codes for CASSGQRAAGEMLF.

With regard to this clonotype: Its ends do not fully match the called genes, so a read error is possible. CDR3 bases: TGTAGCGACAGGGGGCGGGTCGGGAACGAGCAGTACTTC. Protein sequence: CSDRGRVGNEQYF. The chain joins TRBV20-1 to TRBJ2-7; 10 bases align to TRBD1. Germline V gene sequence: CDR1 DFQATT, CDR2 SNEGSKA (reference sequence). The CDR3 is 13 residues long.

As concerns this clonotype: A read error may produce the germline difference seen at one junction end. The gene calls are TRBV12-3 or TRBV12-4 and TRBJ2-3; 10 bases are shared with TRBD1. The CDR3 length is 16 residues. The CDR3 sequence: CPSRTLGTGATDTQYF. For the CDR3, the DNA is TGTCCCAGCAGAACCCTCGGGACAGGGGCCACAGATACGCAGTATTTT.